These 10 T cell receptor beta chains originate from one sample sequenced in a study of OX40 agonist ivuxolimab in advanced cancers. The repertoire was sequenced with immunoSEQ multiplex PCR; TCRdb's copy has only in-frame clones and lacks some. Of some 120,000 clones listed, around 93% were seen once; the top ten hold 0.65% to 0.9%. Sequencing was performed on CD4+ or CD8+ T cells sorted from blood, taken in a trial of the OX40 agonist ivuxolimab. These receptors all stem from an adult with an advanced solid tumor such as melanoma, head and neck, liver or kidney cancer.

J is TRBJ2-7 and V is TRBV6-1, with D hard to call. Germline-derived CDR1 and CDR2 are MNHNS and SASEGT. Trimming removed 4 bases from V and 0 bases from J, with 13 bases in between. CDR3 length: 15 residues. CDR3: CASSGSKVNSYEQYF. In nucleotides, the CDR3 is TGTGCCAGCAGTGGATCGAAGGTGAACTCCTACGAGCAGTACTTC.

The chain is built from TRBV9 and TRBJ2-1, with D maybe TRBD2 (6 bases). The V gene's germline CDR1 is SGDLS and CDR2 YYNGEE. The CDR3 is 15 amino acids. Trimming removed 3 bases at V and 1 base at J, with 11 bases between. CDR3 DNA: TGTGCCAGCAGCGCGCCGGGAGTATCCTACAATGAGCAGTTCTTC. It codes for CASSAPGVSYNEQFF.

This clone is a singleton in its sample. This chain joins TRBV27 and TRBJ2-5, with 7 bases identical to TRBD2. Germline trimming cut 2 bases from V and 5 bases from J; bases unmatched to any gene: 11. In germline, CDR1 is MNHEY, CDR2 SMNVEV (reference sequence). The CDR3 totals 16 residues. The CDR3 nucleotides read TGTGCCAGCAGTTTAGGGATTTGGGGGGGTCGGGAGACCCAGTACTTC. This gives the protein CASSLGIWGGRETQYF.

This clone was recorded once. The rearrangement uses TRBV29-1 and TRBJ1-1, with unresolved D. V dropped 3 bases and J dropped 1 base, with 12 bases sitting between them. This CDR3 spans 14 amino acids. Germline values: CDR1 SQVTM, CDR2 ANQGSEA. CDR3 loop: CSVEEGGKNTEAFF. CDR3 in DNA: TGCAGCGTTGAGGAAGGTGGAAAGAACACTGAAGCTTTCTTT. Full variable domain (missing parts from reference TRBV29-1 and TRBJ1-1): SAVISQKPSRDICQRGTSLTIQCQVDSQVTMMFWYRQQPGQSLTLIATANQGSEATYESGFVIDKFPISRPNLTFSTLTVSNMSPEDSSIYLCSVEEGGKNTEAFFGQGTRLTVV.

The chain uses TRBV9 and TRBJ2-3; 10 bases match TRBD2. V lost 3 bases to trimming and J lost 4 bases; unmatched junction nucleotides: 8. The CDR3 spans 16 residues. Looked up from germline, CDR1 is SGDLS and CDR2 is YYNGEE. The CDR3 nucleotides read TGTGCCAGCAGCGCTTCTAGCGGGAGTGGTCCAGATACGCAGTATTTT. Translation gives CASSASSGSGPDTQYF.

The V gene is TRBV10-1, the J gene TRBJ2-5; D not certain. CDR3 size: 13 residues. The germline gives CDR1 WNHNN, CDR2 SYGVQD (reference sequence). V gave up 3 bases and J gave up 5 bases, with 10 bases separating them. The CDR3 DNA reads as TGCGCCAGCAGTGACTCAGGCGCCGAGACCCAGTACTTC. Protein product: CASSDSGAETQYF.

In its sample, this clone was seen once. The chain carries TRBV5-1 and TRBJ1-5, with D maybe TRBD1 (5 bases). This CDR3 region has 14 residues. The germline CDR1 and CDR2 sequences are SGHRS and YFSETQ. V was trimmed by 3 bases and J by 2 bases, leaving 9 bases between them. CDR3 in amino acids: CASSYDSGNQPQHF. The CDR3 DNA reads as TGCGCCAGCAGCTATGACAGTGGCAATCAGCCCCAGCATTTT.

This chain connects TRBV28 to TRBJ1-2, with a tentative D call TRBD1 (5 bases). Germline V gene data show CDR1 as MDHEN and CDR2 as SYDVKM. The CDR3 is 12 residues long. V lost 6 bases and J lost 8, with 13 bases in between. CDR3 sequence reads: CASRGDYGGYTF. CDR3 nucleotides: TGTGCCAGCAGGGGGGATTACGGGGGCTACACCTTC.

The gene calls are TRBV6-6 and TRBJ2-5; D remains unclear. The CDR3 loop spans 12 amino acids. Trimming removed 2 bases at V and 5 bases at J, with 6 bases between. Germline values: CDR1 MNHNY, CDR2 SVGAGI (reference sequence). The CDR3 DNA reads as TGTGCCAGCAGTTACCCCGGGGAGACCCAGTACTTC. Translated, it gives CASSYPGETQYF.

The chain joins TRBV5-1 to TRBJ2-1; perhaps TRBD2 as D (6 bases). Germline V gene data show CDR1 as SGHRS and CDR2 as YFSETQ. The CDR3 covers 15 residues. The germline V and J ends were trimmed by 0 bases and 7 bases, with 14 bases remaining between them. DNA of the CDR3: TGCGCCAGCAGCTTGGTCGGGAGCGATTGGAATGAGCAGTTCTTC. Its protein product is CASSLVGSDWNEQFF.